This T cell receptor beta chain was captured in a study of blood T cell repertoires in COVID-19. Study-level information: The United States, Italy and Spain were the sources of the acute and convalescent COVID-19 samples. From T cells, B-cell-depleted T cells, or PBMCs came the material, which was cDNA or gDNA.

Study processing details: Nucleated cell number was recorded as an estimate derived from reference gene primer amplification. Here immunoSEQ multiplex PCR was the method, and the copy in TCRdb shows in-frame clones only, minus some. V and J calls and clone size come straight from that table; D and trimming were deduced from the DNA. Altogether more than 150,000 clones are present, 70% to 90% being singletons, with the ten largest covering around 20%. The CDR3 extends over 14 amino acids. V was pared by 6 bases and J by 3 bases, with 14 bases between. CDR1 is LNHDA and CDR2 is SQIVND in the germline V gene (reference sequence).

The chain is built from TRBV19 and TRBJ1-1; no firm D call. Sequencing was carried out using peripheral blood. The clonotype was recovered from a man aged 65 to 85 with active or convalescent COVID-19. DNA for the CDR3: TGTGCCAGTAGCCCGGGGAGGGCGTACACTGAAGCTTTCTTT. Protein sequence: CASSPGRAYTEAFF.